This TCR beta chain was obtained from a study of shared clonotypes between healthy human individuals. Findings and caveats of the study: The expectation was that sequencing depth would affect clonotype sharing among donors. Against clonotypes common to all four donors, non-shared ones had lower generation probabilities.

The V gene end was trimmed by 2 bases and the J gene end by 0 bases; junction bases not matched to a gene: 6. The germline gives CDR1 SEHNR, CDR2 FQNEAQ (reference sequence). There are 16 residues in the CDR3. In the case of this clone: No antigen is known for it.

Profiled with immunoSEQ multiplex PCR; TCRdb holds only in-frame clones, not every one. The table records over 2 million clones, roughly 90% of them present only once. This clonotype originated in a man between 18 and 29 years old in good health. Some clones in this sample may be carry-over from other donors' samples. The source material was naive CD4+ T cells from PBMCs. The subset was: CD45RA+ positively selected. V gene TRBV7-9 combines with J gene TRBJ2-7; 8 nucleotides match TRBD1. The CDR3 DNA sequence: TGTGCCAGCAGCTTAAAGGACAGGGCCTTCTCCTACGAGCAGTACTTC. It encodes CASSLKDRAFSYEQYF.